The 7 T cell receptor beta chains below were found in one sample sequenced in a study of cytomegalovirus exposure and HLA in healthy donors. In the PCR, 60 Vbeta and 13 Jbeta primers were used. Sequencing used immunoSEQ multiplex PCR; TCRdb keeps in-frame clones, though not all of them. Among over 65,000 clones listed, roughly 80% were seen once. Sequences were obtained from PBMCs. These receptor sequences come from a woman between 40 and 50 years old in good health and CMV-seronegative.

The chain combines TRBV28 with TRBJ1-2; 7 bases align to TRBD1. This CDR3 is 14 amino acids long. Germline CDR1 reads MDHEN; CDR2 reads SYDVKM. With V trimmed by 6 bases and J by 4 bases, 8 bases remained unmatched. DNA of the CDR3: TGTGCCAGCAGACCGACAGGGTCTAGCTATGGCTACACCTTC. Translation gives CASRPTGSSYGYTF.

This clone was counted between two and nine times. CDR3 coding DNA: TGTGCCAGCAGCTTGGGGTCGGGGAGGAGCACTGAAGCTTTCTTT. As protein: CASSLGSGRSTEAFF. The chain employs TRBV28 and TRBJ1-1, with D unclear. V shed 6 bases and J shed 4 bases, with 18 bases lying between them. Looked up from germline, CDR1 is MDHEN and CDR2 is SYDVKM. This CDR3 region has 15 residues.

The chain couples TRBV5-1 to TRBJ1-2; TRBD1 matches 9 bases. The V gene end was trimmed by 7 bases and the J gene end by 7 bases; junction bases not matched to a gene: 11. The germline V gene encodes CDR1 SGHRS and CDR2 YFSETQ. CDR3 size: 14 residues. The CDR3: CASSKGQGLLGYTF. Written as DNA, the CDR3 is TGCGCCAGCTCCAAGGGACAGGGTCTCCTTGGCTACACCTTC.

V usage is TRBV7-8 and J usage is TRBJ1-1, with 10 bases aligning to TRBD1. The CDR3 consists of 17 residues. Unmatched junction bases numbered 12, after V lost 4 bases and J lost 4 bases. Looked up from germline, CDR1 is SGHVS and CDR2 is FQNEAQ. In DNA, the CDR3 is TGTGCCAGCAGCTCTCCCGGGACAGGGGTCTCGAGCACTGAAGCTTTCTTT. Translation gives CASSSPGTGVSSTEAFF.

The chain couples TRBV5-8 to TRBJ2-7; no definite D call. The germline CDR1 and CDR2 sequences are SGHTS and YDEGEE. The V end lost 1 base, the J end lost 1 base, and 3 bases lay between the germline ends. This CDR3 has 12 amino acids. CDR3 bases: TGTGCCAGCAGCTTGTCATCCTACGAGCAGTACTTC. Its translation: CASSLSSYEQYF.

V gene TRBV7-2 combines with J gene TRBJ1-6; 12 bases align to TRBD1. J gave up 7 bases and V 5 bases, and 9 bases lay outside the gene matches. In germline, CDR1 is SGHTA, CDR2 FQGNSA. This CDR3 has 17 amino acids. This chain's CDR3 is CASSLTGQGAMNSPLHF. The CDR3 nucleotides are TGTGCCAGCAGCCTAACGGGACAGGGGGCCATGAATTCACCCCTCCACTTT.

The rearrangement uses TRBV7-9 and TRBJ2-1; 14 bases line up with TRBD2. Germline assignment: CDR1 SEHNR and CDR2 FQNEAQ (reference sequence). The CDR3 is made up of 15 amino acids. V lost 3 bases, J lost 10 bases, and 5 bases stayed unmatched. The CDR3 nucleotides read TGTGCCAGCAGCTTGACTAGCGGGAGGGCCAGGGAGCAGTTCTTC. This gives the protein CASSLTSGRAREQFF.